The source of this T cell receptor (beta chain) is a study of blood T cell repertoires in COVID-19. Sequenced by immunoSEQ multiplex PCR; TCRdb stores in-frame clones only, minus some. The sample shows under 200,000 clones, under 85% of them seen only once. Germline CDR1 reads SGHTA; CDR2 reads FQGNSA. The J segment lost 8 bases and the V segment lost 3 bases, leaving 5 bases of the junction unmatched. This CDR3 region has 15 residues. The chain recombines TRBV7-2 with TRBJ2-1; TRBD2 matches at 12 bases. The sequence derives from a woman older than 75 with acute or convalescent COVID-19. Sequenced input: peripheral blood. This CDR3 is CASSLATSGGDEQFF. The CDR3, as DNA: TGTGCCAGCAGCTTGGCGACTAGCGGGGGAGATGAGCAGTTCTTC.